The rows below give T cell receptor beta chains drawn from one sample of a study of cytomegalovirus exposure and HLA in healthy donors. Only in-frame clones appear in the TCRdb table, and some are missing; sequencing was by immunoSEQ multiplex PCR. There are about 220,000 clones in the sample; 90% to 95% occur only once, and more than 0.85% lies in the top ten. Material for sequencing was PBMCs. Receptors originate from a woman under 30 in good health and CMV-seronegative. The CDR3 runs from the conserved cysteine through the conserved F or W. A D gene is named only where the DNA matches it firmly. Only part of the rows carry a size: once, few, many, or a class if the clone is expanded.

j_call | d_call | v_call | clone_size | cdr3_nt | cdr3_aa
TRBJ2-3 | . | TRBV7-3 | . | TGTGCCAGCAGCCGCGCGGGACAGCCAGATACGCAGTATTTT | CASSRAGQPDTQYF
TRBJ2-7 | . | TRBV27 | . | TGTGCCAGCAGTTTATCTGCCCCCGAGGCAGGGGTTACCTACGAGCAGTACTTC | CASSLSAPEAGVTYEQYF
TRBJ2-5 | TRBD1 | TRBV29-1 | . | TGCAGCGTTGCGGGGACAGGGGGCATGATTGGAGAGACCCAGTACTTC | CSVAGTGGMIGETQYF
TRBJ2-3 | . | TRBV19 | . | TGTGCCAGTAGTAGTTACAGTGCTAGCACAGATACGCAGTATTTT | CASSSYSASTDTQYF
TRBJ2-3 | TRBD2 | TRBV27 | . | TGTGCCAGCAGTTTACTAGCGGCTAGCACAGATACGCAGTATTTT | CASSLLAASTDTQYF
TRBJ1-1 | TRBD1 | TRBV27 | . | TGTGCCAGCAGTTCCGGGACAGGGGGCCGTTGGCACACTGAAGCTTTCTTT | CASSSGTGGRWHTEAFF
TRBJ2-5 | TRBD2 | TRBV2 | . | TGTGCCAGCAGTGGGGTCGCGGAGCGGGAGAATTCAGAGACCCAGTACTTC | CASSGVAERENSETQYF
TRBJ2-1 | TRBD1 | TRBV6-5 | . | TGTGCCAGGGGACAGCCACAAGATTCCTACAATGAGCAGTTCTTC | CARGQPQDSYNEQFF
TRBJ2-7 | TRBD2 | TRBV14 | . | TGTGCCAGCAGCCTCGCCCCAGCGGGAGAGCCCTACGAGCAGTACTTC | CASSLAPAGEPYEQYF
TRBJ1-6 | TRBD1 | TRBV11-1 | . | TGTGCCAGCAGCTTGAGACAGGGGACCAGTTCACCCCTCCACTTT | CASSLRQGTSSPLHF
TRBJ2-1 | TRBD2 | TRBV6-1 | . | TGTGCCAGCAGAAAGGCGAGGGGAGGGCCCAATGAGCAGTTCTTC | CASRKARGGPNEQFF
TRBJ2-7 | TRBD1 | TRBV5-1 | . | TGCGCCAGCAGCTTGGCACAGGGGGCTAAATACGAGCAGTACTTC | CASSLAQGAKYEQYF
TRBJ2-7 | . | TRBV13 | once | TGTGCCAGCAGCTTACGGGGGAAAGGCTCCTACGAGCAGTACTTC | CASSLRGKGSYEQYF
TRBJ2-1 | TRBD1 | TRBV7-9 | once | TGTGCCAGCAGCAACAGGGGGGCATACAATGAGCAGTTCTTC | CASSNRGAYNEQFF
TRBJ1-1 | TRBD1 | TRBV30 | . | TGTGCCTGGAGGACAGGGGGAACTGAAGCTTTCTTT | CAWRTGGTEAFF
TRBJ1-1 | . | TRBV5-4 | . | TGTGCCAGCAGCTTGCGCCACGGACAGAACACTGAAGCTTTCTTT | CASSLRHGQNTEAFF
TRBJ2-3 | TRBD2 | TRBV11-3 | . | TGTGCCAGCAGCCCCCGGGTTAGCGGGAGTTTAGGAGATACGCAGTATTTT | CASSPRVSGSLGDTQYF
TRBJ2-3 | . | TRBV7-9 | . | TGTGCCAGCAGCTTAGGGGGGCTGGATACGCAGTATTTT | CASSLGGLDTQYF
TRBJ1-1 | TRBD1 | TRBV11-2 | . | TGTGCCAGCACCAACACAAGGACAGGTGGTGGGTCCGGTGCTTTCTTT | CASTNTRTGGGSGAFF
TRBJ1-2 | TRBD1 | TRBV30 | . | TGTGCCTGGAGAACCGACAGGGGGCTCTATGGCTACACCTTC | CAWRTDRGLYGYTF
TRBJ2-3 | TRBD2 | TRBV9 | . | TGTGCCAGCAGCGTAGTCGCGGGAGGAAGCCCAGATACGCAGTATTTT | CASSVVAGGSPDTQYF
TRBJ2-1 | TRBD1 | TRBV4-1 | . | TGCGCCAGCAGCCAAGATATAGGGACAGATTCCTACAATGAGCAGTTCTTC | CASSQDIGTDSYNEQFF
TRBJ2-1 | . | TRBV30 | . | TGTGCCTGGGAAGACAGCTACAATGAGCAGTTCTTC | CAWEDSYNEQFF
TRBJ1-5 | . | TRBV28 | . | TGTGCCAGTAAACTTGCAGGACTCAAGCAGCCCCAGCATTTT | CASKLAGLKQPQHF
TRBJ2-1 | . | TRBV13 | . | TGTGCCAGCAGCTTGGGCCTTAATCCAGGGCGTTATAGGGATGAGCAGTTCTTC | CASSLGLNPGRYRDEQFF